The 17 T cell receptor beta chains listed next were all sequenced from one sample in a study of shared clonotypes between healthy human individuals (TCRdb year 2020). Receptor libraries were prepared by the immunoSEQ multiplex PCR assay. TCRdb took this table from immuneACCESS and kept in-frame rearrangements with V and J called. Such tables lack part of the clones; where checked against another copy, unresolved V genes explain under half of the gap, and the rest is unexplained. Within this sample are about 2 million clones, with around 95% of them counted one time only. Of the sample, about 0.13% is held by the ten largest clones. The sequenced sample was naive CD4+ T cells sorted from blood. The sample's cell subset or site label, in plain terms: CD45RA+ positively selected. The receptors derive from a man aged 18 to 35 in good health.

The chain has TRBV30 and TRBJ2-7, with TRBD1 as a possible D gene (6 bases). Germline CDR1 is GTSNPN and CDR2 is SVGIG (reference sequence). The CDR3 has 13 residues. V was pared by 2 bases and J by 2 bases, with 10 bases between. The CDR3 here is CAWSSGVTYEQYF. As DNA, the CDR3 is TGTGCCTGGAGTTCAGGGGTCACCTACGAGCAGTACTTC. Supplemented by reference TRBV30 and TRBJ2-7, the full variable domain reads SQTIHQWPATLVQPVGSPLSLECTVEGTSNPNLYWYRQAAGRGLQLLFYSVGIGQISSEVPQNLSASRPQDRQFILSSKKLLLSDSGFYLCAWSSGVTYEQYFGPGTRLTVT.

This chain connects TRBV30 to TRBJ1-2; TRBD1 might be the D (5 bases). CDR3 length equals 17 residues. The germline V and J ends were trimmed by 0 bases and 8 bases, with 25 bases remaining between them. Germline lookup yields CDR1 GTSNPN and CDR2 SVGIG (reference sequence). The CDR3 sequence is CAWSVFNRLARIGGYTF. The CDR3 nucleotides read TGTGCCTGGAGTGTATTTAACAGGCTCGCGAGGATTGGCGGCTACACCTTC.

The rearrangement uses TRBV7-9 and TRBJ2-7, with D maybe TRBD1 (6 bases). Germline V CDR1 and CDR2: SEHNR, FQNEAQ (reference sequence). Trimming stripped 5 bases from V and 9 bases from J, with 20 bases between. CDR3 length: 14 amino acids. In DNA form, the CDR3 reads TGTGCCAGCAGCGCTGGGACACCCCTTTTTGGGCAGTACTTC. This codes for CASSAGTPLFGQYF.

The rearrangement uses TRBV28 and TRBJ2-7; TRBD1 matches 8 bases. Germline CDR1 MDHEN, CDR2 SYDVKM. The CDR3 is made up of 14 amino acids. The ends lost 8 bases at V and 5 bases at J; junction bases unmatched: 11. CDR3 in amino acids: CASYPGGIPDEQYF. The CDR3 DNA reads TGTGCCAGCTATCCAGGGGGCATTCCCGACGAGCAGTACTTC.

The rearrangement uses TRBV25-1 and TRBJ2-5; no reliable D call. V dropped 3 bases and J dropped 5 bases, with 10 bases sitting between them. This CDR3 region has 13 residues. Germline values: CDR1 MGHDK, CDR2 SYGVNS. As DNA, the CDR3 is TGTGCCAGCAGTGAGGTGCAGTATGAGACCCAGTACTTC. It encodes CASSEVQYETQYF.

The chain has TRBV6-5 and TRBJ1-2, with 12 bases identical to TRBD1. This CDR3 is built from 15 residues. The ends lost 8 bases at V and 12 bases at J; junction bases unmatched: 16. The germline V gene has CDR1 MNHEY and CDR2 SVGAGI. CDR3 sequence reads: CASHDAGTGGEKDTF. CDR3 coding DNA: TGTGCCAGCCACGACGCAGGGACAGGGGGCGAGAAAGACACCTTC.

This clone was detected once. V usage is TRBV4-1 and J usage is TRBJ1-4; D not certain. Germline V lookup: CDR1 MGHRA, CDR2 YSYEKL. V was trimmed by 0 bases and J by 0 bases, leaving 5 bases between them. This CDR3 has 15 amino acids. The CDR3 coding sequence is TGCGCCAGCAGCCAAGAGTCGGCAACTAATGAAAAACTGTTTTTT. Translating it yields CASSQESATNEKLFF.

The chain recombines TRBV15 with TRBJ1-3, with a possible D match to TRBD1 (5 bases). There are 17 residues in the CDR3. Germline CDR1 and CDR2: LNHNV and YYDKDF (reference sequence). Deletions cut 0 bases from V and 4 bases from J, with 16 bases between. CDR3 sequence: CATSREGPARSGNTIYF. Here the CDR3 DNA reads TGTGCCACCAGCAGAGAGGGACCGGCTCGTTCCGGAAACACCATATATTTT.

The V gene is TRBV5-4, the J gene TRBJ2-2, with TRBD1 as a possible D gene (7 bases). The CDR3 covers 15 residues. V was shortened by 1 base and J by 6 bases, with 13 bases between the two germline ends. The germline V gene has CDR1 SGHNT and CDR2 YYREEE (reference sequence). The CDR3 bases are TGTGCCAGCAGCTTGCCCGCCAGGGGGGCCGGGGAGCTGTTTTTT. Protein: CASSLPARGAGELFF.

The CDR3 DNA sequence: TGTGCCAGCAGTTTATGGGGGGCCGGGAAAGATACGCAGTATTTT. Translating gives CASSLWGAGKDTQYF. The rearrangement joins TRBV27 to TRBJ2-3; D is tentatively TRBD1 or TRBD2 (6 bases each). Germline V gives CDR1 MNHEY, CDR2 SMNVEV (reference sequence). With 1 base removed from V and 5 bases from J, the gap between germline ends came to 13 bases. This CDR3 has 15 residues.

This chain links TRBV28 with TRBJ2-2; 8 nucleotides align to TRBD1. Per germline, CDR1 MDHEN and CDR2 SYDVKM. The CDR3 contains 17 residues. The junction had 6 bases not matched to a gene; V was cut back by 1 base and J by 2 bases. CDR3 bases: TGTGCCAGCAGTTTATATGGACAGGGACATAACACCGGGGAGCTGTTTTTT. Amino acids: CASSLYGQGHNTGELFF.

The chain employs TRBV2 and TRBJ2-1; either TRBD1 or TRBD2 may supply D (5 bases each). The CDR3 extends over 12 amino acids. Germline assignment: CDR1 SNHLY and CDR2 FYNNEI. The V gene lost 2 bases and the J gene lost 10 bases, with 9 bases spanning the gap. This CDR3 is CASSEWGREQFF. The CDR3 DNA reads TGTGCCAGCAGTGAATGGGGACGCGAGCAGTTCTTC.

The chain has TRBV2 and TRBJ2-7, with D perhaps matching TRBD1 (5 bases). Germline lookup yields CDR1 SNHLY and CDR2 FYNNEI. The CDR3 has 11 residues. Trimming stripped 6 bases from V and 7 bases from J, with 10 bases between. CDR3: CASRGLMEQYF. The CDR3 nucleotides are TGTGCCAGCAGGGGGCTAATGGAGCAGTACTTC.

The chain employs TRBV15 and TRBJ1-2; 7 nucleotides agree with TRBD1. Trimming cost V 1 base and J 0 bases; bases outside gene matches: 5. Germline V gene lookup returns CDR1 LNHNV and CDR2 YYDKDF (reference sequence). CDR3 length: 16 amino acids. This CDR3 is CATSRGGQESNYGYTF. In nucleotides, the CDR3 is TGTGCCACCAGCAGAGGCGGACAGGAATCTAACTATGGCTACACCTTC.

This chain links TRBV2 with TRBJ2-1; D tentatively reads TRBD1 or TRBD2 (5 bases each). This CDR3 has 13 residues. The germline V gene has CDR1 SNHLY and CDR2 FYNNEI. V lost 4 bases to trimming and J lost 11 bases, with 15 bases between them. DNA for the CDR3: TGTGCCAGCAGTGTAGACTCAGGGAGTAAGCAGTTCTTC. Translation gives CASSVDSGSKQFF. Full variable domain (remainder filled in from reference TRBV2 and TRBJ2-1): EPEVTQTPSHQVTQMGQEVILRCVPISNHLYFYWYRQILGQKVEFLVSFYNNEISEKSEIFDDQFSVERPDGSNFTLKIRSTKLEDSAMYFCASSVDSGSKQFFGPGTRLTVL.

The chain carries TRBV7-9 and TRBJ1-3, with D perhaps matching TRBD1 (5 bases). Germline V gene sequence: CDR1 SEHNR, CDR2 FQNEAQ (reference sequence). The CDR3 contains 15 residues. V dropped 3 bases and J dropped 0 bases, with 9 bases sitting between them. CDR3 protein: CASSLWDYSGNTIYF. The CDR3 nucleotides are TGTGCCAGCAGCTTGTGGGACTACTCTGGAAACACCATATATTTT.

This chain joins TRBV9 and TRBJ1-2; 7 bases are a match to TRBD1. CDR1 and CDR2 from the germline V gene are SGDLS and YYNGEE. V was clipped by 0 bases and J by 1 base; unmatched bases: 3. This CDR3 has 15 amino acids. The CDR3 spells CASSVGTGDNYGYTF. The CDR3 DNA follows: TGTGCCAGCAGCGTAGGGACAGGAGATAACTATGGCTACACCTTC.